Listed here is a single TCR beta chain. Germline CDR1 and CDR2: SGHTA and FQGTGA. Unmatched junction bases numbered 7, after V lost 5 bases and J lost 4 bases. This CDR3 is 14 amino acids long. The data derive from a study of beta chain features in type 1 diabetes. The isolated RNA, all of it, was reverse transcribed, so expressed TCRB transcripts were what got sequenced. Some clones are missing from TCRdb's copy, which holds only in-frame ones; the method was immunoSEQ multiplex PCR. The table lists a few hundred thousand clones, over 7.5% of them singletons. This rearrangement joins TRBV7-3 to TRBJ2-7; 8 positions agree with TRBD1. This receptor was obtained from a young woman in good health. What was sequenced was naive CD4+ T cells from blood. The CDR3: CASSRWTGPYEQYF. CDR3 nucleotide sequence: TGTGCCAGCAGCAGATGGACAGGGCCATACGAGCAGTACTTC. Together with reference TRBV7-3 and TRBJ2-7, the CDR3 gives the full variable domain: GAGVSQTPSNKVTEKGKYVELRCDPISGHTALYWYRQSLGQGPEFLIYFQGTGAADDSGLPNDRFFAVRPEGSVSTLKIQRTERGDSAVYLCASSRWTGPYEQYFGPGTRLTVT.